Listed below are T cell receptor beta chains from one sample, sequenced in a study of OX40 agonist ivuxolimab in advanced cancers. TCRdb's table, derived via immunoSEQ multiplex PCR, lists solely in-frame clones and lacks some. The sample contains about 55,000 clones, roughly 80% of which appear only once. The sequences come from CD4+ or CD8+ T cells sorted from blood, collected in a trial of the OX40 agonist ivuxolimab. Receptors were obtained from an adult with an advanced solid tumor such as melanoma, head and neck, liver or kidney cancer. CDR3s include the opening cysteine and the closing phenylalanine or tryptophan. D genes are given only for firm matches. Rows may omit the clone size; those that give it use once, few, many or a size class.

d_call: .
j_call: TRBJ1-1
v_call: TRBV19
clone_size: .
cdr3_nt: TGTGCCAGTAGTATAGGGGGGGCGCGAGCTACTGAAGCTTTCTTT
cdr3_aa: CASSIGGARATEAFF

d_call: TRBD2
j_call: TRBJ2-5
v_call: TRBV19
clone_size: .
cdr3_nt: TGTGCCAGTAGTAGAACCAGCCAGGCGGGAGGAGAGACCCAGTACTTC
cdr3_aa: CASSRTSQAGGETQYF

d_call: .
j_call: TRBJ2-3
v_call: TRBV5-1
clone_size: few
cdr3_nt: TGCGCCAGCAGCTTAGAAGCAGGGAGTAGTTCCACAGATACGCAGTATTTT
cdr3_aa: CASSLEAGSSSTDTQYF

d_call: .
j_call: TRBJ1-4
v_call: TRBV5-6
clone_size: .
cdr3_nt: TGTGCCAGCAGCCGAGCCGGGACGGGTGAAAAACTGTTTTTT
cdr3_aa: CASSRAGTGEKLFF

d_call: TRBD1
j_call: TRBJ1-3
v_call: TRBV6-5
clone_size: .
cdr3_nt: TGTGCCAGCACCCGACAGGGCTCTGGAAACACCATATATTTT
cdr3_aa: CASTRQGSGNTIYF

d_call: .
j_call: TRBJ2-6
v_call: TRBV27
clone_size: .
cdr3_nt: TGTGCCAGCAGTTTATTTGGGGCTGGGGCCAACGTCCTGACTTTC
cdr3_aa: CASSLFGAGANVLTF

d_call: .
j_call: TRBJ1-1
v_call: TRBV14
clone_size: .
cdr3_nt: TGTGCCAGCAGCCAAGAATGGGGGACTGAAGCTTTCTTT
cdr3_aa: CASSQEWGTEAFF

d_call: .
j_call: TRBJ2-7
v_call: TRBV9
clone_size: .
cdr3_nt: TGTGCCAGCAGCGTGGGGTTCGTTGACGAGCAGTACTTC
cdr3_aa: CASSVGFVDEQYF

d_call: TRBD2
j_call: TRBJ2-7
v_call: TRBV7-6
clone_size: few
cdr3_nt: TGTGCCAGCAGCTTAGAGCGGGGGGCGTACGAGCAGTACTTC
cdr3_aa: CASSLERGAYEQYF

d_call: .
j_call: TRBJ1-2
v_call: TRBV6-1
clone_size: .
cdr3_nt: TGTGCCAGCAGTGAACGCCGTAATTCTAACTATGGCTACACCTTC
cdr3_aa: CASSERRNSNYGYTF

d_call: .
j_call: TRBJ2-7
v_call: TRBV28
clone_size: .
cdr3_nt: TGTGCCAGCAGTTTAATTACAGGGAGGGAGTACTTC
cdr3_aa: CASSLITGREYF

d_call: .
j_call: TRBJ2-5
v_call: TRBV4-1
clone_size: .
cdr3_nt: TGCGCCAGCAGCCAATATTTTAGACGCCAAGAGACCCAGTACTTC
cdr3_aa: CASSQYFRRQETQYF

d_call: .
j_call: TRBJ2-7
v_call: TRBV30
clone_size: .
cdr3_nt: TGTGCCTGGAGTCCCCCGGTTGCAGTCTACGAGCAGTACTTC
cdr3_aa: CAWSPPVAVYEQYF